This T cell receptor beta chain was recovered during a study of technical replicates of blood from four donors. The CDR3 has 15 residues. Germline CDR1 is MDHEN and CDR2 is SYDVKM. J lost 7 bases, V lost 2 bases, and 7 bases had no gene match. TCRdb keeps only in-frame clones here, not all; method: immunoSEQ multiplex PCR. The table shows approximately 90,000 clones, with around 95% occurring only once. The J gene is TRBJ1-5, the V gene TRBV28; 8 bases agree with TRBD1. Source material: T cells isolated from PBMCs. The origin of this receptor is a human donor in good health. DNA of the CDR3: TGTGCCAGCAGTTTACGGACAGGGTTTAGCCAGCCCCAGCATTTT. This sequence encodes CASSLRTGFSQPQHF.